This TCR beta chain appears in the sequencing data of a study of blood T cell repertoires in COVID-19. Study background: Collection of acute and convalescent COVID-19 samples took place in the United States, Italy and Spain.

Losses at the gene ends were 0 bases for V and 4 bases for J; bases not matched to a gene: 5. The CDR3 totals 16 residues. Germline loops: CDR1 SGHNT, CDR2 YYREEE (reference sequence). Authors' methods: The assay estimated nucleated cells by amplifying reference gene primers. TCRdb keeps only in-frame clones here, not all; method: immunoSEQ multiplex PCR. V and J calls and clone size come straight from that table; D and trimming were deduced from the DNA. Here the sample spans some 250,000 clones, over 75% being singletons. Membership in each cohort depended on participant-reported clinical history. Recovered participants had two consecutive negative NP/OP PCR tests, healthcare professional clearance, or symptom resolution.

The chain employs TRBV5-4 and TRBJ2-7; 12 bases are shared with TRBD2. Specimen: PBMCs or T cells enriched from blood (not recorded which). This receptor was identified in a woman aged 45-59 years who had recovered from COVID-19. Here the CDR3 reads CASSLELAGGPYEQYF. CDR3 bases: TGTGCCAGCAGCTTGGAACTAGCGGGAGGACCTTACGAGCAGTACTTC.